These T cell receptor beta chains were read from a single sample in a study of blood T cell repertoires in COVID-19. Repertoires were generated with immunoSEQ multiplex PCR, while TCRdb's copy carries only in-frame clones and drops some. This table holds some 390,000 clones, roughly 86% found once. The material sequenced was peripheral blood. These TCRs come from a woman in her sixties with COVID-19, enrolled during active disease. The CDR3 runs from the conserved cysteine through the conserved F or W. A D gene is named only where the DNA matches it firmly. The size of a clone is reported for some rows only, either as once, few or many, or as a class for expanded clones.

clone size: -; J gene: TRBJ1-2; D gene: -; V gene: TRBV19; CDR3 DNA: TGTGCCAGTAGTATAACGGGGGATATTACTAACTATGGCTACACCTTC; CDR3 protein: CASSITGDITNYGYTF
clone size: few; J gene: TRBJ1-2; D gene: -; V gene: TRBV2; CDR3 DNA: TGTGCCAGCGGCACCTCCGGGTGGGGCTACACCTTC; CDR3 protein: CASGTSGWGYTF
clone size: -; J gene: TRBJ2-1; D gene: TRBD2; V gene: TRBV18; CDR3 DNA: TGTGCCAGCTCACCACGAAGCCCTAGCGGGGGGGCCCATGAGCAGTTCTTC; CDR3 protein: CASSPRSPSGGAHEQFF
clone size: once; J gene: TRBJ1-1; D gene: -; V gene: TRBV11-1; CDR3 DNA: TGTGCCAGCAGCTTAGGGGTCACAGGGTCTCTTGAAGCTTTCTTT; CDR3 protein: CASSLGVTGSLEAFF
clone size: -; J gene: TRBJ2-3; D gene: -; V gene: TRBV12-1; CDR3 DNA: TGTGCCCCCTCCCCAGATACGCAGTATTTT; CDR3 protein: CAPSPDTQYF
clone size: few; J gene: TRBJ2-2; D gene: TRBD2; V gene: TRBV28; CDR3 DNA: TGTGCCAGCAGTTCTAGCGGGGGGGCGGGAGCCGGGGAGCTGTTTTTT; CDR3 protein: CASSSSGGAGAGELFF
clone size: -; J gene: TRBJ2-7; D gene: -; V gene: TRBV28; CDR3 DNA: TGTGCCAGCAGTTTATCCCAACTATCCCAGTACTTC; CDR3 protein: CASSLSQLSQYF
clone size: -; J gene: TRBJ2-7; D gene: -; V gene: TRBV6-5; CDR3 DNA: TGTGCCAGCAGTTACTCAGGGGGGGCGGCCTACGAGCAGTACTTC; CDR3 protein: CASSYSGGAAYEQYF
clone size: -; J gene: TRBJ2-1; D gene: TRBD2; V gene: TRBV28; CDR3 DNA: TGTGCCAGCAGCTTAACCCTAGCGGGGACTTCGAATGAGCAGTTCTTC; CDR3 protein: CASSLTLAGTSNEQFF
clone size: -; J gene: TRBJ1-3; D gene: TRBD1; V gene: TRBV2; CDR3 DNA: TGTGCCAGCTCCAGGGACAGTGGAAACACCATATATTTT; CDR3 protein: CASSRDSGNTIYF
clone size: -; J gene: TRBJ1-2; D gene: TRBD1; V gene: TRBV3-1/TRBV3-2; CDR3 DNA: TGTGCCAGCAGCCTCCGGACAGGGGTTGGCTACACCTTC; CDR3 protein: CASSLRTGVGYTF
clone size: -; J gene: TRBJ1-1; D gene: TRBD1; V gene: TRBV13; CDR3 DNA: TGTGCCAGCAGCAACCGGGACAGGGGGCGGATTCCCGTGGGCACTGAAGCTTTCTTT; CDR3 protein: CASSNRDRGRIPVGTEAFF
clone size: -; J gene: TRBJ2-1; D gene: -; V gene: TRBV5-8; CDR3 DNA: TGTGCCAGCAGCTTGGAGGGGGTTCCCTACAATGAGCAGTTCTTC; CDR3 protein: CASSLEGVPYNEQFF
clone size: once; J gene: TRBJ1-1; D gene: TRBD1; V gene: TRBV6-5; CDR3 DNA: TGTGCCACCGACAGGGGATTGTACACTGAAGCTTTCTTT; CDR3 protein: CATDRGLYTEAFF
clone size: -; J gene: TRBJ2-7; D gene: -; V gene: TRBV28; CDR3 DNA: TGTGCCAGCAGTTCCCCCAACTACGAGCAGTACTTC; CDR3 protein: CASSSPNYEQYF
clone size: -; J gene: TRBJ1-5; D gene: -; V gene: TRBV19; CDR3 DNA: TGTGCCAGTAAGGCGGAAGATCGGGGTAGCAATCAGCCCCAGCATTTT; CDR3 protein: CASKAEDRGSNQPQHF
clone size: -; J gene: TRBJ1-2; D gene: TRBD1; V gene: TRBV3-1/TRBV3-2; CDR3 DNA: TGTGCCAGCAGCCAGGTACAGGGGGTTCAGGGCTATGGCTACACCTTC; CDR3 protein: CASSQVQGVQGYGYTF
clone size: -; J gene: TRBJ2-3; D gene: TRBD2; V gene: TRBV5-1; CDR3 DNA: TGCGCCAGCAGCTTGGCACTAGCGGGGGGCCGAACAGATACGCAGTATTTT; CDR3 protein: CASSLALAGGRTDTQYF
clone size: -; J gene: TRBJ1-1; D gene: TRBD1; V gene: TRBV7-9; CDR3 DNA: TGTGCCAGCAGCCGCGGGACAGGGGGCCCGGACACTGAAGCTTTCTTT; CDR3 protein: CASSRGTGGPDTEAFF
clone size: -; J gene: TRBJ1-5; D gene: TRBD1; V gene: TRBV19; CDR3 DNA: TGTGCCACTACGGACAGGGCGCAGCTTGGGGTCGGTCAGCCCCAGCATTTT; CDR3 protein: CATTDRAQLGVGQPQHF
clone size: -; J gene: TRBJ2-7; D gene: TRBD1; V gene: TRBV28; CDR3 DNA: TGTGCCAGCAGTCACCTGCTGACAGGGGAAAACTTC; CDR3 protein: CASSHLLTGENF
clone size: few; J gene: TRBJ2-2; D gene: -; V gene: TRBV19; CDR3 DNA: TGTGCCAGTAGTCGAGTGGCCGGGGAGCTGTTTTTT; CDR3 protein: CASSRVAGELFF
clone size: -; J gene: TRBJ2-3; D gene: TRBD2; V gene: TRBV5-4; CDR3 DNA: TGTGCCAGCAGCTATGCTAGCGGGGGGGGATACACAGATACGCAGTATTTT; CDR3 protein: CASSYASGGGYTDTQYF
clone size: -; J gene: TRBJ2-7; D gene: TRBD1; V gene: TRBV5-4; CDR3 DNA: TGTGCCAGCAGCCCCGGCGGGACAGGGTCCCACGAGCAGTACTTC; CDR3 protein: CASSPGGTGSHEQYF
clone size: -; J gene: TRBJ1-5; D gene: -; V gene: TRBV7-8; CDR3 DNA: TGTGCCAGCAGCTTGACGTTAGGGGTGGGTCAGCCCCAGCATTTT; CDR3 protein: CASSLTLGVGQPQHF
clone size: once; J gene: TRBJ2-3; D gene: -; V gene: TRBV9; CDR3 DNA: TGTGCCAGCAGCGTAGGATCGGGGACTAGCACAGATACGCAGTATTTT; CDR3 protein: CASSVGSGTSTDTQYF
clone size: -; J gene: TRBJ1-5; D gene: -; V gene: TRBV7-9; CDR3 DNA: TGTGCCAGCAGCTTGATGGAGGGGACCCGTCGCAATCAGCCCCAGCATTTT; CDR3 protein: CASSLMEGTRRNQPQHF
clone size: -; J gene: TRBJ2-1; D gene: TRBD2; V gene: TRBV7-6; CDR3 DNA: TGTGCCAGCAGCCCTCGCGGGGGGGCCGACAATGAGCAGTTCTTC; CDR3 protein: CASSPRGGADNEQFF
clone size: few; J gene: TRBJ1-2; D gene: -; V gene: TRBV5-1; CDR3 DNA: TGCGCCAGCAGCTTGGGAGCAGGCACCACTAACTATGGCTACACCTTC; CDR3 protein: CASSLGAGTTNYGYTF
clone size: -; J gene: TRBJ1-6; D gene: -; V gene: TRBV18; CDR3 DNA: TGTGCCAGCTCACCGAACACGAATTCACCCCTCCACTTT; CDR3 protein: CASSPNTNSPLHF
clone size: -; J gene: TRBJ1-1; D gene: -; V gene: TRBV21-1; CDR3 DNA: TGTGCCAGCAGCAAAGTTAGGACCCTGAGGGCTGAAGCTTTCTTT; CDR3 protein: CASSKVRTLRAEAFF
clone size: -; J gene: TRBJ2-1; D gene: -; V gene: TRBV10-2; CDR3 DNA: TGCGCCAGCAGTGAGTCGGGGAATGCGGGGGCCCGGTACAATGAGCAGTTCTTC; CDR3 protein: CASSESGNAGARYNEQFF
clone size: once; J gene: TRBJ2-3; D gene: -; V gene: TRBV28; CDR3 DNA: TGTGCCAGCAGCCCCCAGGATAGGAATCAGGGTACGCAGTATTTT; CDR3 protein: CASSPQDRNQGTQYF
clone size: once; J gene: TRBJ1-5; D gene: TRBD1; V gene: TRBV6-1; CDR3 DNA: TGTGCCAGCAGTGACCGGGACAGAAATCAGCCCCAGCATTTT; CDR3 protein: CASSDRDRNQPQHF
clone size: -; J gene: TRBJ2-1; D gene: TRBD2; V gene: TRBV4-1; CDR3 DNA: TGCGCCAGCAGTCGGACTAGCGGGGGGTACAATGAGCAGTTCTTC; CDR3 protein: CASSRTSGGYNEQFF
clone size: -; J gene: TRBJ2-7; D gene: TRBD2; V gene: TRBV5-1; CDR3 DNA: TGCGCCAGCAGCTGGCGAACTAGCGGGGACGAGCAGTACTTC; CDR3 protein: CASSWRTSGDEQYF
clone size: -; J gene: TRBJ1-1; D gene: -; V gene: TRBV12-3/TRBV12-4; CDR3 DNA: TGTGCCAGCAGTTGGACTGGATGGACTGAAGCTTTCTTT; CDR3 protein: CASSWTGWTEAFF
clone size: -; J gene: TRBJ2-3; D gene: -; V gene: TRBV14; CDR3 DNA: TGTGCCAGCAGCCAAGAAGGACGCCGAGGGGATACGCAGTATTTT; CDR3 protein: CASSQEGRRGDTQYF
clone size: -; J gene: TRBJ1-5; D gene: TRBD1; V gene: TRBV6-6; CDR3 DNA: TGTGCCAGCAACATACAGGGGAGCAATCAGCCCCAGCATTTT; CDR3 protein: CASNIQGSNQPQHF
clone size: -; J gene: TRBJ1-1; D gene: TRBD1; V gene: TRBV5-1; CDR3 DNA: TGCGCCAGCAGCTTGGTAGGGGGCGAGAACACTGAAGCTTTCTTT; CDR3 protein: CASSLVGGENTEAFF
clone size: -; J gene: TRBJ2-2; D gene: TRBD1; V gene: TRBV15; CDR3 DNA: TGTGCCACCAGCATTCGACAGGGGGCCGGGACCGGGGAGCTGTTTTTT; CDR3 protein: CATSIRQGAGTGELFF
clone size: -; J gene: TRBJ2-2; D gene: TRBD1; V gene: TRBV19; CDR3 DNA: TGTGCCAGTAGTATGGGACAGGGGGGCACCGGGGAGCTGTTTTTT; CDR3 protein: CASSMGQGGTGELFF
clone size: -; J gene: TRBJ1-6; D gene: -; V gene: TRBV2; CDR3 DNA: TGTGCCAGCACCCCCGAGGGCCGCTCCTATAATTCACCCCTCCACTTT; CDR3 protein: CASTPEGRSYNSPLHF
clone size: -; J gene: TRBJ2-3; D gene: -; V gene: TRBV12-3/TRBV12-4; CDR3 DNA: TGTGCCAGCAGTTTAAGGGGCGCAGATACGCAGTATTTT; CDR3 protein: CASSLRGADTQYF
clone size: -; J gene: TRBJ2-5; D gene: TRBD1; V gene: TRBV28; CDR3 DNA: TGTGCCAGCAGTTTATCTCTCGGGACAGTGTACCAAGAGACCCAGTACTTC; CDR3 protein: CASSLSLGTVYQETQYF
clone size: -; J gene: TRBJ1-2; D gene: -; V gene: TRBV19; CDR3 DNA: TGTGCCAGTAGTATAGATCCTAGGGGACTAATCTCGGATGGCTACACCTTC; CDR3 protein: CASSIDPRGLISDGYTF